This TCR beta chain was profiled in a study of shared clonotypes between healthy human individuals. The V and J ends lost 0 bases and 4 bases respectively, with 12 bases between them. CDR3 length: 14 residues. The germline gives CDR1 SQVTM, CDR2 ANQGSEA. Deep was the level used in running the assay. This table comes from immunoSEQ multiplex PCR, and its TCRdb copy is limited to in-frame clones, with some not included. This sample has roughly 2.1 million clones, with under 95% found just once. Naive CD8 cells lacked CD45RO and underwent positive selection for CCR7, leaving out terminally differentiated effector memory CD45RA+ cells. Those who donated, Caucasian adults without exception, all lived in Nashville, Tennessee.

The rearrangement uses TRBV29-1 and TRBJ1-2; D possibly corresponds to TRBD1 (6 bases). The material sequenced was naive CD8+ T cells from PBMCs. This sequence originates from a man younger than 35 in good health. Some clones in this sample may be carry-over from other donors' samples. The CDR3 DNA is TGCAGCGTTGAAGATCGCAGGGGAGGCTATGGCTACACCTTC. Protein: CSVEDRRGGYGYTF.